This T cell receptor (beta chain) was obtained from a study of blood T cell repertoires in COVID-19. Sequencing was performed with immunoSEQ multiplex PCR; in TCRdb, only in-frame clones are kept and a portion is missing. The sample consists of roughly 87,000 clones, 70% to 90% of them appearing once. This clone showed up just once. With 6 bases clipped from V and 4 bases from J, the junction kept 6 bases outside the gene matches. CDR1 and CDR2 (germline): SNHLY, FYNNEI. The CDR3 loop spans 14 amino acids. The chain is built from TRBV2 and TRBJ2-5, with 9 positions matching TRBD2. Input material: peripheral blood. This TCR was sampled from a woman aged 80 or older with COVID-19, enrolled during active disease. CDR3 bases: TGTGCCAGCAGAGATAGCGGGGGAGTAGAGACCCAGTACTTC. It translates to CASRDSGGVETQYF.